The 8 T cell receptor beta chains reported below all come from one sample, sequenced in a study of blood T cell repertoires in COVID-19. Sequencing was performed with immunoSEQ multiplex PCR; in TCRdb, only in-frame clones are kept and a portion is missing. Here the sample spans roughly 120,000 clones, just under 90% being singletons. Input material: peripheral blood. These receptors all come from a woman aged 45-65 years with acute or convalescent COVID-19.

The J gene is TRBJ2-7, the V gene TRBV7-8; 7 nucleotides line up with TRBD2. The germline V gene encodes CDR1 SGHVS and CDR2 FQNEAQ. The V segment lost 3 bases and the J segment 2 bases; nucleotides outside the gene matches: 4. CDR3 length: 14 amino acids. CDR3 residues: CASSLGLAAYEQYF. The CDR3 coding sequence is TGTGCCAGCAGCTTGGGGCTAGCGGCCTACGAGCAGTACTTC.

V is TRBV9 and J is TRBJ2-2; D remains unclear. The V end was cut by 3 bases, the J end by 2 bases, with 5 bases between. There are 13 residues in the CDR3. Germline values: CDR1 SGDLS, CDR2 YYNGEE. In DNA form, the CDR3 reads TGTGCCAGCAGCGCGTATAACACCGGGGAGCTGTTTTTT. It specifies CASSAYNTGELFF.

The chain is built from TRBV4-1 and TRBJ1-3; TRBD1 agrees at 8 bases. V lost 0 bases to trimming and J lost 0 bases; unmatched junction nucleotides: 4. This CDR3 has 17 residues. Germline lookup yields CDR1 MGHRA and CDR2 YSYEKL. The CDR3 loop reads CASSQDLGQVSGNTIYF. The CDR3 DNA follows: TGCGCCAGCAGCCAAGATCTGGGACAGGTCTCTGGAAACACCATATATTTT.

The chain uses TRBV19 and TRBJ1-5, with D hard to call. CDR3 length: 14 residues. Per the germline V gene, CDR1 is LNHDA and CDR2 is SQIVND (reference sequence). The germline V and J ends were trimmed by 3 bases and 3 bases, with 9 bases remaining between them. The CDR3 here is CASSILADNQPQHF. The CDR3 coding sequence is TGTGCCAGTAGTATTCTGGCAGACAATCAGCCCCAGCATTTT.

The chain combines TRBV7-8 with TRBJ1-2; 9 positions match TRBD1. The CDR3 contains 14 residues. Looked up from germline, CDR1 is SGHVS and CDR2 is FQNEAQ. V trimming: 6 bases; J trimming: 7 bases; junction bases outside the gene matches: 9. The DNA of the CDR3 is TGTGCCAGCAGTCGGGGACAGGGAGAGGTTGGCTACACCTTC. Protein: CASSRGQGEVGYTF. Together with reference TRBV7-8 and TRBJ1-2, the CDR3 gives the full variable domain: GAGVSQSPRYKVAKRGQDVALRCDPISGHVSLFWYQQALGQGPEFLTYFQNEAQLDKSGLPSDRFFAERPEGSVSTLKIQRTQQEDSAVYLCASSRGQGEVGYTFGSGTRLTVV.

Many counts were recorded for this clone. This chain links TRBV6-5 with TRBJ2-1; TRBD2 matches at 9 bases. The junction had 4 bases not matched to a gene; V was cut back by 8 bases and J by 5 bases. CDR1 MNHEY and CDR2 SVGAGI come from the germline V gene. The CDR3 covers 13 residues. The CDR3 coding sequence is TGTGCCAGCGGGCGGGAGGGCCACAATGAGCAGTTCTTC. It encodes CASGREGHNEQFF.

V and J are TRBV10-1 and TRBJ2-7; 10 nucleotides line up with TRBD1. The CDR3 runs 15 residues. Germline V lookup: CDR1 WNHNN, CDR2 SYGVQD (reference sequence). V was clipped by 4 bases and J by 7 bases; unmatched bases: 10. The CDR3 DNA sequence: TGCGCCAGCAGTGGTCCCGGGACAGGGGAAGAGGAGCAGTACTTC. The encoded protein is CASSGPGTGEEEQYF.

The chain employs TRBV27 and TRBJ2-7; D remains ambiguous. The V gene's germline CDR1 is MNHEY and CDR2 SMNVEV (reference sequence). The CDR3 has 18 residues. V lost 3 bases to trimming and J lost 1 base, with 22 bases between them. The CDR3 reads CASSFEPLGWPKSYEQYF. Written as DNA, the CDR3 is TGTGCCAGCAGTTTTGAGCCCTTGGGCTGGCCTAAGTCCTACGAGCAGTACTTC.